The 18 T cell receptor beta chains reported below all come from one sample, sequenced in a study of blood T cell repertoires in COVID-19. The protocol was immunoSEQ multiplex PCR, while the TCRdb copy is restricted to in-frame clones and leaves out a portion. The top ten clones hold roughly 1% of a sample with nearly 350,000 clones, approximately 84% of them seen once. Sequencing input: PBMCs or T cells enriched from blood (not recorded which). These receptor sequences come from a woman in her thirties who had recovered from COVID-19.

This clone was seen just once. The chain recombines TRBV9 with TRBJ2-7, with 7 bases that match TRBD1. This CDR3 comprises 15 residues. Germline V gene lookup returns CDR1 SGDLS and CDR2 YYNGEE. J was trimmed by 2 bases and V by 0 bases; bases with no gene match: 5. DNA of the CDR3: TGTGCCAGCAGCGTAGGACAGGGAACCCCCTACGAGCAGTACTTC. Encoded protein: CASSVGQGTPYEQYF.

The rearrangement links TRBV14 to TRBJ2-6; tentative D call: TRBD1 (6 bases). Trimming cost V 3 bases and J 0 bases, with 15 bases left between them. CDR1 and CDR2 from the germline V gene are SGHDN and FVKESK. The CDR3 contains 18 residues. The CDR3 sequence: CASSHTYRARSGANVLTF. In nucleotides, the CDR3 is TGTGCCAGCAGCCACACTTACAGGGCCCGCTCTGGGGCCAACGTCCTGACTTTC.

This clone was picked up one time. Here the CDR3 reads CASSFRGTNEKLFF. The CDR3 DNA follows: TGTGCCAGCAGTTTCAGGGGAACTAATGAAAAACTGTTTTTT. The V and J genes are TRBV28 and TRBJ1-4; D perhaps matches TRBD1 (6 bases). CDR1 and CDR2 (germline): MDHEN, SYDVKM. The V end was cut by 3 bases, the J end by 1 base, with 6 bases between. The CDR3 runs 14 residues.

CDR3 sequence: CASSTDRGRGTQYF. The CDR3 DNA follows: TGTGCCAGCAGCACGGACAGGGGCAGGGGTACGCAGTATTTT. The chain couples TRBV5-8 to TRBJ2-3, with 9 nucleotides matching TRBD1. Looked up from germline, CDR1 is SGHTS and CDR2 is YDEGEE. Unmatched junction bases numbered 8, after V lost 4 bases and J lost 8 bases. CDR3 size: 14 residues.

The J gene is TRBJ2-1, the V gene TRBV19; D possibly corresponds to TRBD1 (5 bases). The germline V gene has CDR1 LNHDA and CDR2 SQIVND (reference sequence). The CDR3 totals 14 residues. V lost 8 bases to trimming and J lost 1 base, with 12 bases between them. The CDR3 DNA sequence: TGTGCCAGTGGATGGGGCAGATCCTACAATGAGCAGTTCTTC. It translates to CASGWGRSYNEQFF.

Concerning this clone itself: Other nucleotide sequences from this sample produce the same CDR3. The chain carries TRBV7-2 and TRBJ1-2; D not resolved. This CDR3 has 14 amino acids. V lost 1 base and J 2 bases, leaving 8 bases between the germline ends. The germline gives CDR1 SGHTA, CDR2 FQGNSA. The CDR3 DNA reads as TGTGCCAGCAGCTTAGACTCGGGGAACTATGGCTACACCTTC. Translated: CASSLDSGNYGYTF.

The rearrangement uses TRBV6-5 and TRBJ2-1; TRBD1 aligns across 9 bases. Germline loops: CDR1 MNHEY, CDR2 SVGAGI. V dropped 0 bases and J dropped 6; count of bases not matched to a gene: 6. This CDR3 is built from 16 residues. This CDR3 reads CASSYSSGQGSNEQFF. The CDR3 bases are TGTGCCAGCAGTTACTCGTCGGGACAGGGTTCCAATGAGCAGTTCTTC.

The chain combines TRBV19 with TRBJ1-2, with D uncertain. This CDR3 is 14 amino acids long. Germline lookup yields CDR1 LNHDA and CDR2 SQIVND (reference sequence). The V gene lost 1 base and the J gene lost 2 bases, with 8 bases spanning the gap. The CDR3 coding sequence is TGTGCCAGTAGTATAGGAGTACAGAACTATGGCTACACCTTC. It is translated as CASSIGVQNYGYTF.

The chain couples TRBV7-2 to TRBJ1-4; D uncertain. Germline CDR1 and CDR2: SGHTA and FQGNSA. The CDR3 loop spans 14 amino acids. V was pared by 5 bases and J by 8 bases, with 15 bases between. CDR3 DNA sequence: TGTGCCAGCAGCCCCTTCGGGTCGTGGGAAAAACTGTTTTTT. As protein: CASSPFGSWEKLFF.

The V gene is TRBV7-2, the J gene TRBJ2-1, with 9 bases lining up with TRBD1. The CDR3 has 13 residues. CDR1 and CDR2 from the germline V gene are SGHTA and FQGNSA. J lost 10 bases, V lost 2 bases, and 3 bases had no gene match. CDR3 nucleotides: TGTGCCAGCAGCTTATATACAGGGGGCGAGCAGTTCTTC. Its protein is CASSLYTGGEQFF.

The chain couples TRBV29-1 to TRBJ2-7; TRBD1 agrees at 7 bases. From germline, CDR1 is SQVTM and CDR2 ANQGSEA. The CDR3 extends over 13 amino acids. The V segment lost 6 bases and the J segment 1 base; nucleotides outside the gene matches: 6. CDR3 DNA sequence: TGCAGCGTGGCCCCGGGACAGTCCTACGAGCAGTACTTC. Its protein product is CSVAPGQSYEQYF.

The chain joins TRBV19 to TRBJ1-1; D is unclear. The CDR3 runs to 15 residues. The germline CDR1 and CDR2 sequences are LNHDA and SQIVND (reference sequence). V was shortened by 2 bases and J by 0 bases, with 10 bases between the two germline ends. The CDR3 nucleotides are TGTGCCAGTAGTATATCAGGTCCCGTGAACACTGAAGCTTTCTTT. This translates into CASSISGPVNTEAFF. The variable domain in full, with the rest retrieved from reference TRBV19 and TRBJ1-1, is DGGITQSPKYLFRKEGQNVTLSCEQNLNHDAMYWYRQDPGQGLRLIYYSQIVNDFQKGDIAEGYSVSREKKESFPLTVTSAQKNPTAFYLCASSISGPVNTEAFFGQGTRLTVV.

The chain employs TRBV28 and TRBJ1-6, with no clear D. Germline-derived CDR1 and CDR2 are MDHEN and SYDVKM. Between the trimmed V and J ends, which lost 8 bases and 6 bases, there was a span of 20 bases. The CDR3 consists of 16 residues. CDR3 nucleotide sequence: TGTGCCAGCGTTTACACGTCGGGAATTGGTAATTCACCCCTCCACTTT. It translates to CASVYTSGIGNSPLHF.

This clone was detected a few times. The rearrangement links TRBV10-1 to TRBJ2-7, with 7 nucleotides matching TRBD2. Germline V gene data show CDR1 as WNHNN and CDR2 as SYGVQD (reference sequence). V lost 5 bases and J lost 3; bases outside the gene matches: 4. The CDR3 contains 13 residues. The CDR3 region is CASSRDYLYEQYF. DNA of the CDR3: TGCGCCAGCAGTCGGGACTATCTCTACGAGCAGTACTTC.

The V call is TRBV4-3, the J call TRBJ2-3; 8 bases agree with TRBD2. The CDR3 is 17 amino acids. Trimming took 0 bases from V and 1 from J; bases not matched to a gene: 6. CDR1 and CDR2 (germline): LGHNA, YSLEER. CDR3 coding DNA: TGCGCCAGCAGCCAAGATCCCACTAGCGGCCGCACAGATACGCAGTATTTT. It specifies CASSQDPTSGRTDTQYF.

This clone showed up just once. The chain carries TRBV10-3 and TRBJ2-5, with 9 bases that match TRBD2. The CDR3 runs to 14 residues. Germline V gene sequence: CDR1 ENHRY, CDR2 SYGVKD. J lost 5 bases, V lost 4 bases, and 5 bases had no gene match. The CDR3 coding sequence is TGTGCCATCAGTGCGGGCGGGGGGGCGGAGACCCAGTACTTC. This translates into CAISAGGGAETQYF.

V gene TRBV14 combines with J gene TRBJ1-3; 8 bases are shared with TRBD1. The J segment lost 8 bases and the V segment lost 1 base, leaving 4 bases of the junction unmatched. The V gene's germline CDR1 is SGHDN and CDR2 FVKESK. This CDR3 spans 14 amino acids. The CDR3 nucleotides are TGTGCCAGCAGCCAAGCCCAGGGGGCAGACACCATATATTTT. Protein sequence: CASSQAQGADTIYF.

The chain employs TRBV6-5 and TRBJ1-6; 8 bases agree with TRBD1. Germline CDR1 is MNHEY and CDR2 is SVGAGI. The ends lost 2 bases at V and 10 bases at J; junction bases unmatched: 7. The CDR3 spans 15 residues. The CDR3 is CASSYGAGGQSPLHF. For the CDR3, the DNA is TGTGCCAGCAGTTACGGGGCAGGGGGCCAATCACCCCTCCACTTT.